Below are 12 T cell receptor beta chains sequenced from a single sample in a study of cytomegalovirus exposure and HLA in healthy donors (dated by TCRdb to between 2016 and 2019). Library prep was done by the immunoSEQ multiplex PCR assay. A mixture of 60 forward primers for TCR Vbeta segments and 13 reverse primers for TCR Jbeta segments was used in the multiplex PCR. TCRdb stores this immuneACCESS table with in-frame sequences only. Part of the clones is absent; in the studies checked, under half of the shortfall reflects unresolved V genes, and no reason is known for the rest. The sample table shows 100,000 to 150,000 clones, and 65% to 85% are seen once. The top ten clonotypes cover over 1.5% of the sample. The source material was PBMCs. Source of these receptors: a middle-aged woman in good health and CMV-seronegative.

This chain uses TRBV7-9 with TRBJ1-1; 7 bases match TRBD1. Germline assignment: CDR1 SEHNR and CDR2 FQNEAQ (reference sequence). This CDR3 has 15 residues. V was clipped by 6 bases and J by 5 bases; unmatched bases: 12. CDR3 sequence reads: CASRRGGSVGTEAFF. The CDR3 region has the DNA TGTGCCAGCAGAAGAGGGGGCTCGGTGGGGACTGAAGCTTTCTTT.

CDR3 sequence: CASSYHGGNTEAFF. The CDR3 DNA reads TGTGCCAGCAGTTATCACGGGGGGAACACTGAAGCTTTCTTT. The V call is TRBV6-5, the J call TRBJ1-1; D perhaps matches TRBD1 (5 bases). Deletions cut 3 bases from V and 1 base from J, with 9 bases between. The CDR3 length is 14 residues. Germline CDR1 is MNHEY and CDR2 is SVGAGI.

This chain uses TRBV18 with TRBJ1-5; 9 bases match TRBD1. The CDR3 extends over 15 amino acids. The germline gives CDR1 KGHSH, CDR2 LQKENI. The V and J ends lost 2 bases and 5 bases, in that order; junction bases with no gene match: 4. CDR3 DNA: TGTGCCAGCTCACCATCGGACAGGGGACATCAGCCCCAGCATTTT. Amino acids: CASSPSDRGHQPQHF.

This clone has a handful of counts. The chain links TRBV28 to TRBJ1-2; TRBD1 is a possible D gene (5 bases). The CDR3 runs 13 residues. V was trimmed by 6 bases and J by 3 bases, leaving 11 bases between them. CDR1 is MDHEN and CDR2 is SYDVKM in the germline V gene. CDR3 sequence: CASSPQGYYGYTF. CDR3 DNA sequence: TGTGCCAGCAGCCCTCAGGGTTACTATGGCTACACCTTC.

The chain is built from TRBV6-5 and TRBJ2-7, with no clear D. The V gene's germline CDR1 is MNHEY and CDR2 SVGAGI. CDR3 size: 11 residues. Trimming pared 11 bases from V and 0 bases from J, leaving 8 bases between. CDR3 nucleotide sequence: TGTGCCGTCACGAGCTCCTACGAGCAGTACTTC. Amino acid sequence: CAVTSSYEQYF.

The gene calls are TRBV11-2 and TRBJ2-7; 13 nucleotides align to TRBD2. J lost 6 bases, V lost 5 bases, and 4 bases had no gene match. Germline assignment: CDR1 SGHAT and CDR2 FQNNGV. The CDR3 is 14 amino acids. The CDR3, as DNA: TGTGCCAGCAGCACTAGCGGGAGGGCTCCCGAGCAGTACTTC. This gives the protein CASSTSGRAPEQYF.

This clone was detected a few times. The chain uses TRBV7-9 and TRBJ2-3; perhaps TRBD1 as D (5 bases). The V and J ends lost 1 base and 0 bases respectively, with 11 bases between them. The CDR3 spans 16 residues. Germline V gene data show CDR1 as SEHNR and CDR2 as FQNEAQ (reference sequence). DNA of the CDR3: TGTGCCAGCAGCTTAGAAGGGGCCCGGAGCACAGATACGCAGTATTTT. The encoded protein is CASSLEGARSTDTQYF.

In this sample, this clone turned up once. The chain carries TRBV6-6 and TRBJ2-5; no firm D call. The better agreement between TRBJ2-7 and the DNA end casts doubt on the J call. The CDR3 has 15 amino acids. CDR1 is MNHNY, CDR2 SVGAGI, per germline (reference sequence). The CDR3 loop reads CASSPTPPEAYEQYF. CDR3 nucleotide sequence: TGTGCCAGCAGCCCTACCCCCCCCGAGGCCTACGAGCAGTACTTC.

This clone was observed a single time. The junction does not match germline at one end; this may be a read error. The gene calls are TRBV6-5 and TRBJ2-4, with D possibly being TRBD2 (5 bases). The CDR3 length is 13 residues. Germline-derived CDR1 and CDR2 are MNHEY and SVGAGI. CDR3: CASRDSAANSQYF. The CDR3 region has the DNA TGTGCCAGCAGGGACTCGGCCGCCAACAGTCAGTACTTC.

V gene TRBV5-4 combines with J gene TRBJ2-1; D uncertain. Trimming removed 0 bases at V and 0 bases at J, with 7 bases between. Germline V lookup: CDR1 SGHNT, CDR2 YYREEE (reference sequence). The CDR3 loop spans 15 amino acids. The CDR3 nucleotides read TGTGCCAGCAGCTTGGACCGGAGCTCCTACAATGAGCAGTTCTTC. Its translation: CASSLDRSSYNEQFF.

The chain employs TRBV9 and TRBJ2-1, with 11 bases that match TRBD2. CDR3 size: 15 residues. V dropped 1 base and J dropped 3; count of bases not matched to a gene: 0. Germline V gene sequence: CDR1 SGDLS, CDR2 YYNGEE. CDR3: CASSVTSGSYNEQFF. CDR3 in DNA: TGTGCCAGCAGCGTAACTAGCGGGAGCTACAATGAGCAGTTCTTC.

The chain joins TRBV6-5 to TRBJ2-2, with D perhaps matching TRBD1 (6 bases). This CDR3 has 13 amino acids. Germline-derived CDR1 and CDR2 are MNHEY and SVGAGI. The germline V and J ends were trimmed by 6 bases and 7 bases, with 12 bases remaining between them. The CDR3 sequence: CASRPQGSGELFF. The CDR3 bases are TGTGCCAGCAGACCCCAGGGGAGCGGGGAGCTGTTTTTT.